A selection of T cell receptor beta chains follows, all from one sample in a study of blood T cell repertoires in COVID-19. Libraries were prepared by immunoSEQ multiplex PCR; TCRdb keeps only in-frame clonotypes and omits some of them. The sample lists 150,000 or so clones, about 80% occurring once. Input material: peripheral blood. These receptors were obtained from a human donor in a cohort sampled during active COVID-19. CDR3s include the opening cysteine and the closing phenylalanine or tryptophan. D genes are given only for firm matches. Size is omitted from some rows. Given values are once, few, many or a class for expanded clones.

>.|TRBJ1-6|.|TRBV2
TGTGCCAGCAGTGTTTCGGGGTCACCCCTCCACTTT
CASSVSGSPLHF
>.|TRBJ2-5|.|TRBV9
TGTGCCAGCAGCGTAGGGGCGGGAGAGGGGGGAGAGACCCAGTACTTC
CASSVGAGEGGETQYF
>.|TRBJ1-1|.|TRBV25-1
TGTGCCAGCAGTGAACCGGGGGAAACTTCGACTGAAGCTTTCTTT
CASSEPGETSTEAFF
>.|TRBJ2-1|TRBD2|TRBV7-2
TGTGCCAGCAGGTTACTAGCGGGAGCGGGCGATGAGCAGTTCTTC
CASRLLAGAGDEQFF
>.|TRBJ1-1|.|TRBV28
TGTGCCAGCGGGAGACGGAGAGTCTCTGAAGCTTTCTTT
CASGRRRVSEAFF
>.|TRBJ2-1|.|TRBV5-4
TGTGCCAGCAGCCCATCCCTAGGCTCCTACAATGAGCAGTTCTTC
CASSPSLGSYNEQFF
>.|TRBJ1-4|TRBD1|TRBV30
TGTGCCTGGGGCACCGGGACAGTTTATGAAAAACTGTTTTTT
CAWGTGTVYEKLFF
>.|TRBJ1-6|TRBD1|TRBV7-9
TGTGCCAGCAGCCCCCTACAGGGGGCCCACTCACCCCTCCACTTT
CASSPLQGAHSPLHF
>.|TRBJ1-5|TRBD1|TRBV30
TGTGCCTGGTCGACAGGGACCAATCAGCCCCAGCATTTT
CAWSTGTNQPQHF
>.|TRBJ2-3|TRBD2|TRBV7-2
TGTGCCAGCAGCTTGGGCAGCGGGAGGGCCCCAGATACGCAGTATTTT
CASSLGSGRAPDTQYF
>.|TRBJ2-1|TRBD1|TRBV6-6
TGTGCCAGCAGTTACCGGACAGGTGAGCAGTTCTTC
CASSYRTGEQFF
>.|TRBJ2-2|.|TRBV19
TGTGCCAGTACCCGGACGGACAGGGAGCTGTTTTTT
CASTRTDRELFF
>.|TRBJ2-3|.|TRBV10-3
TGTGCCATCAGTGACGGGGAGGATACGCAGTATTTT
CAISDGEDTQYF
>.|TRBJ1-6|.|TRBV21-1
TGTGCCAGCGTCCTCACAGGCCTTGAGTCACCCCTCCACTTT
CASVLTGLESPLHF
>.|TRBJ2-5|TRBD1|TRBV20-1
TGCAGTGCTAGTTGGACAGGGGCGGGAGAGACCCAGTACTTC
CSASWTGAGETQYF
>.|TRBJ2-5|TRBD1|TRBV29-1
TGCAGCGCCGACAGGGGGGCGAGAGAGACCCAGTACTTC
CSADRGARETQYF
>.|TRBJ2-4|TRBD1|TRBV6-5
TGTGCCAGCAGCACCAGGGGGCTTGGCAAAAACATTCAGTACTTC
CASSTRGLGKNIQYF
>.|TRBJ2-3|.|TRBV9
TGTGCCAGCAGCGGAGGACGTCTAGGGGATAGGCAGTATTTT
CASSGGRLGDRQYF
>few|TRBJ2-2|.|TRBV11-3
TGTGCCATCCTCCAGGGGTCGAACACCGGGGAGCTGTTTTTT
CAILQGSNTGELFF
>.|TRBJ1-3|.|TRBV9
TGTGCCAGCAGCCCTACTGAGGGTAAGCGCGGAAACACCATATATTTT
CASSPTEGKRGNTIYF
>.|TRBJ2-3|TRBD2|TRBV7-3
TGTGCCAGCAGCTTCATAGCGGGAGTCTCAGATACGCAGTATTTT
CASSFIAGVSDTQYF
>.|TRBJ1-5|.|TRBV7-2
TGTGCCAGCAGCTTAGCGGTTATCCAGGGCAATCAGCCCCAGCATTTT
CASSLAVIQGNQPQHF
>.|TRBJ1-2|TRBD1|TRBV19
TGTGCCAGTACCCCAGGGGGCCTGGGCTACACCTTC
CASTPGGLGYTF